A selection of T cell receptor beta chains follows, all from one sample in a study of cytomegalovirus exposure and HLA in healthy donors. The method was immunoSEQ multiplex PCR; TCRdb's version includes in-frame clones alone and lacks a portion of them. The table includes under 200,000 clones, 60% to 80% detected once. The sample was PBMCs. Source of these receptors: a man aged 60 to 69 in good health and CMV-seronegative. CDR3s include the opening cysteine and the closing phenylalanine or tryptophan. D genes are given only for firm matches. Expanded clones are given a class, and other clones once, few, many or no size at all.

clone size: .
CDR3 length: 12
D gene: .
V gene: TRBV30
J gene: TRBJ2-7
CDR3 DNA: TGTGCCTGGGACAGGTACTCCTACGAGCAGTACTTC
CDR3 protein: CAWDRYSYEQYF

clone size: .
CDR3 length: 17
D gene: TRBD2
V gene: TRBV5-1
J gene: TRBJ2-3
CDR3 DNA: TGCGCCAGCAGCGAGGGACTAGCGGGGGGTGTGTGGTCCTCGCAGTATTTT
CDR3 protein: CASSEGLAGGVWSSQYF

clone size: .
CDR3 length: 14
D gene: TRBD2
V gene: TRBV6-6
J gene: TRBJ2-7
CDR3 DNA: TGTGCCAGCAGTTACCCAGCGGGAGGTTTCGAGCAGTACTTC
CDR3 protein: CASSYPAGGFEQYF

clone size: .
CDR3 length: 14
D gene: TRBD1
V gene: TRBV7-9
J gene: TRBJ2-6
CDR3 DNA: TGTGCCTGCGGGACAGGGGTTGGGGCCAACGTCCTGACTTTC
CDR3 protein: CACGTGVGANVLTF

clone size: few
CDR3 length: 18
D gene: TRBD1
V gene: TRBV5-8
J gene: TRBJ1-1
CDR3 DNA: TGTGCCAGCAGCTTAAGTAGAGGGACAGGGGTCCCCTCCACTGAAGCTTTCTTT
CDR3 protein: CASSLSRGTGVPSTEAFF

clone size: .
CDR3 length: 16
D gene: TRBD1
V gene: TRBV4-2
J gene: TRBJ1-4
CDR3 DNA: TGTGCCAGCAGCCACGCGGACAGGGCTGTTAATGAAAAACTGTTTTTT
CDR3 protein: CASSHADRAVNEKLFF

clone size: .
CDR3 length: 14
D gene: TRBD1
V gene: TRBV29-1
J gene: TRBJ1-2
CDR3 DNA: TGCAGCGTGCGATGGGACAGCTCTGTATCCGGCTACACCTTC
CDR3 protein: CSVRWDSSVSGYTF

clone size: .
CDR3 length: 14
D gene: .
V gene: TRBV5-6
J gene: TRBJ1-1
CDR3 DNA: TGTGCCAGCAGCTTGCAGGGGCAGGGCACTGAAGCTTTCTTT
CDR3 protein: CASSLQGQGTEAFF

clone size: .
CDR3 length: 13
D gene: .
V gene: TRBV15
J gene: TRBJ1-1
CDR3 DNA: TGTGCCACCAGCAGAGGCGAGAACACTGAAGCTTTCTTT
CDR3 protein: CATSRGENTEAFF

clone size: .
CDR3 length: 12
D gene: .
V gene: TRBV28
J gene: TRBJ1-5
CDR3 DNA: TGTGCCAGCAGTCCACTGACGGGGACCCAGCATTTT
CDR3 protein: CASSPLTGTQHF

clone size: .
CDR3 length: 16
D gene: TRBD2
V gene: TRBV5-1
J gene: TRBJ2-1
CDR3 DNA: TGCGCCAGCAGCGGGTGGGGGGAGGGGACCTACAATGAGCAGTTCTTC
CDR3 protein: CASSGWGEGTYNEQFF

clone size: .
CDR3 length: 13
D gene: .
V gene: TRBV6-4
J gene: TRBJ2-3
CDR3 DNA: TGTGCCAGCAGTCGCGAACGGGCAGATACGCAGTATTTT
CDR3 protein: CASSRERADTQYF

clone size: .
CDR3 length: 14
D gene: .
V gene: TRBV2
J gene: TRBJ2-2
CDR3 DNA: TGTGCCAGCAGTGGTATGGCTTACACCGGGGAGCTGTTTTTT
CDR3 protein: CASSGMAYTGELFF

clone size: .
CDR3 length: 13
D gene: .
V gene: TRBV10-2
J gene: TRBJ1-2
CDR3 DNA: TGCGCCAGCAGTGAGGGGGGAGGCTATGGCTACACCTTC
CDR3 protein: CASSEGGGYGYTF

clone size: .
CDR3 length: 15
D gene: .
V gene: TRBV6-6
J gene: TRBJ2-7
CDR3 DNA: TGTGCCAGCAGTTACACCGTCGGGGCGGGATACGAGCAGTACTTC
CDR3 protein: CASSYTVGAGYEQYF

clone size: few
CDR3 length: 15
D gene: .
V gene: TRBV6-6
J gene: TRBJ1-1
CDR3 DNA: TGTGCCAGCAGCAATAAAGGAGGACGGAACACTGAAGCTTTCTTT
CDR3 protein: CASSNKGGRNTEAFF

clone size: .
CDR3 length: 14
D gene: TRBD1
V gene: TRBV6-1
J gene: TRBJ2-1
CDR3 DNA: TGTGCCAGCATCCGACAGGGCGCCTACAATGAGCAGTTCTTC
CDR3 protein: CASIRQGAYNEQFF

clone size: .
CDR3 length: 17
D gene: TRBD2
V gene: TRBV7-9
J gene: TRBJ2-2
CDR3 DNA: TGTGCCAGCAGCCCGACTAGCGGAGAGGTAGGTTCCGGGGAGCTGTTTTTT
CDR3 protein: CASSPTSGEVGSGELFF

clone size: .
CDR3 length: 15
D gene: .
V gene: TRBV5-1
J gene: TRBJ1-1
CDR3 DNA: TGCGCCAGCAGCTTGGCCTTGGGGCGAAGCGCTGAAGCTTTCTTT
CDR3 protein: CASSLALGRSAEAFF

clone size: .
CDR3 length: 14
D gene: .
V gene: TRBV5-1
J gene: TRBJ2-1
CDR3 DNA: TGCGCCAGCAGCTTGGGGTGGCAGTTAAATGAGCAGTTCTTC
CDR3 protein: CASSLGWQLNEQFF

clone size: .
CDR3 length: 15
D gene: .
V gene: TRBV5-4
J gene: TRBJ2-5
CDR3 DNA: TGTGCCAGCAGCTTGGGGGCGAGGGATGAGGAGACCCAGTACTTC
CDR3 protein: CASSLGARDEETQYF

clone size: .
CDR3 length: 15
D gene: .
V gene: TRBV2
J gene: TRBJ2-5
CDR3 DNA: TGTGCCAGCAGCGGAGGGTTTCGGAGTCCGGAGACCCAGTACTTC
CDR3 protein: CASSGGFRSPETQYF

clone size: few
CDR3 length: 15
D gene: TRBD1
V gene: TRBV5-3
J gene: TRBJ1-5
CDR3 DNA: TGTGCCAGAATTGGGGATGGACAGGGAAATCAGCCCCAGCATTTT
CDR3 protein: CARIGDGQGNQPQHF

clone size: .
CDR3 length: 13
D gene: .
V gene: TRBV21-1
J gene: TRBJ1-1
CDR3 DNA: TGTGCCAGCTCTCACAGGGTCAGCACTGAAGCTTTCTTT
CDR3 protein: CASSHRVSTEAFF

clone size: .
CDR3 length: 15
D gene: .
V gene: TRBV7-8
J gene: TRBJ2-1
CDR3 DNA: TGTGCCAGCAGCTTAGTGTCCTTAAGCCTTAATGAGCAGTTCTTC
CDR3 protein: CASSLVSLSLNEQFF

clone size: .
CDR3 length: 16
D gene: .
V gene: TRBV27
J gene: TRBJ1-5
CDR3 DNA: TGTGCCAGCAGGTTTTCCTCCTCAGGCCCCAATCAGCCCCAGCATTTT
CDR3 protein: CASRFSSSGPNQPQHF

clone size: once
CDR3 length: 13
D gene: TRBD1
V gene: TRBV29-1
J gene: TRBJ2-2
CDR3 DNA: TGCAGCGCCGCCGGGACAGGGAACGGGGAGCTGTTTTTT
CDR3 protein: CSAAGTGNGELFF

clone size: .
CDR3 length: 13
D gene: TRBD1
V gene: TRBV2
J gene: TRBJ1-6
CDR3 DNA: TGTGCCAGCAAGGGACAGCTTAATTCACCCCTCCACTTT
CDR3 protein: CASKGQLNSPLHF

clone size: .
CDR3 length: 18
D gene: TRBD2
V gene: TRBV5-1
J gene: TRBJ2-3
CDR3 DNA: TGCGCCAGCAGCCCCGGGACTAGCGGGAGGGCGGTCCCAGATACGCAGTATTTT
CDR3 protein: CASSPGTSGRAVPDTQYF

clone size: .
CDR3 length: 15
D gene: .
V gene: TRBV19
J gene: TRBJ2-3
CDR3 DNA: TGTGCCAGTAGTCCCGGGACACCGCTCACAGATACGCAGTATTTT
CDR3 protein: CASSPGTPLTDTQYF

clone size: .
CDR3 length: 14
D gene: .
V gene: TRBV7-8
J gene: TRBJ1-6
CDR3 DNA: TGTGCCAGCAGCCAAGCCATTGTGAGTTCACCCCTCCACTTT
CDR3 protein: CASSQAIVSSPLHF

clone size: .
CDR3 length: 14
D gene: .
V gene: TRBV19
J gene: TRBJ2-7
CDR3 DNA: TGTGCCAGTAGTATTTTGGGCCTCTGGTCCGAGCAGTACTTC
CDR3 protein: CASSILGLWSEQYF

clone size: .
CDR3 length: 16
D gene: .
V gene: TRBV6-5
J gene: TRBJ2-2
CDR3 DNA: TGTGCCAGCAGTTACTTTCGGGGGGCGGACACCGGGGAGCTGTTTTTT
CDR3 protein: CASSYFRGADTGELFF

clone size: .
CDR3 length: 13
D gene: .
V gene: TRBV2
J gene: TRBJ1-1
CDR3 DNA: TGTGCCAGCACCCGACAGGTGGACACTGAAGCTTTCTTT
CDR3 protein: CASTRQVDTEAFF

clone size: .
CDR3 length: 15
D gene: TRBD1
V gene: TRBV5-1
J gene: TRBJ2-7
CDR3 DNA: TGCGCCAGCAGCTTGGCAGGGGGCCACTCCTACGAGCAGTACTTC
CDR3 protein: CASSLAGGHSYEQYF

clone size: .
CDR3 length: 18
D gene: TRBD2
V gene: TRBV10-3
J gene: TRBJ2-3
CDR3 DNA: TGTGCCATCAGTGGTAGCGGGAGGGCCGAGGCAGGGACAGATACGCAGTATTTT
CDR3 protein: CAISGSGRAEAGTDTQYF

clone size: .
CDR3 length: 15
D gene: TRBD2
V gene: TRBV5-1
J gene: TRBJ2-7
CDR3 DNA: TGCGCCAGCAGCCGGTCGGGCGGGAGCTCCTACGAGCAGTACTTC
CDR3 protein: CASSRSGGSSYEQYF

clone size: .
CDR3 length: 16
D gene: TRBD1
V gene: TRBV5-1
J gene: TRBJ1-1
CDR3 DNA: TGCGCCAGCAGGGATACCGGGACAGTGAAGAACACTGAAGCTTTCTTT
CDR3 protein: CASRDTGTVKNTEAFF

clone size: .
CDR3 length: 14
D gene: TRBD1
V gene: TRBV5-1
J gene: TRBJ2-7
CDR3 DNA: TGCGCCAGCAGCACCGGACAGGGTTACTACGAGCAGTACTTC
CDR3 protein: CASSTGQGYYEQYF

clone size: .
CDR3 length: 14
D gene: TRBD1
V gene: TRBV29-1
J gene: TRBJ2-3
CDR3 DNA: TGCAGCGTTGACCGGGACAGGGCGACAGATACGCAGTATTTT
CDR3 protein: CSVDRDRATDTQYF

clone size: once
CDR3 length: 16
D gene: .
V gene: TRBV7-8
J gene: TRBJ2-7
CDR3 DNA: TGTGCCAGCAGCTTAGGGCGGACTTCTAGCTCCTACGAGCAGTACTTC
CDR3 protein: CASSLGRTSSSYEQYF

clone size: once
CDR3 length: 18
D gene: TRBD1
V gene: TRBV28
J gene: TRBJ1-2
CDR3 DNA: TGTGCCAGCAGGTCCGGTGGGACAGGGTTTTTTGTTTCGAGAGGCTACACCTTC
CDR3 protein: CASRSGGTGFFVSRGYTF

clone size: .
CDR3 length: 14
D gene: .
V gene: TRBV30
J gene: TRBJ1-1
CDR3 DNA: TGTGCCTGGAGCGAGGGACTGCCGAACACTGAAGCTTTCTTT
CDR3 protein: CAWSEGLPNTEAFF

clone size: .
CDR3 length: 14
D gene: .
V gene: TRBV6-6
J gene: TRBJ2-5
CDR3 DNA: TGTGCCAGCAGTTACGCGGCTGGGAGGGAGACCCAGTACTTC
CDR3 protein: CASSYAAGRETQYF

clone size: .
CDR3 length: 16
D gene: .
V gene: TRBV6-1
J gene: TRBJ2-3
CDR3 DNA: TGTGCCAGCAGTAAAGGTCTAGCGCCAGCGGCTGATACGCAGTATTTT
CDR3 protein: CASSKGLAPAADTQYF

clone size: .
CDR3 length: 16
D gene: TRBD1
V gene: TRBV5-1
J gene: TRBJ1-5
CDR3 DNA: TGCGCCAGCAGCTTGGGACCGGGACAGACTAATCAGCCCCAGCATTTT
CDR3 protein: CASSLGPGQTNQPQHF

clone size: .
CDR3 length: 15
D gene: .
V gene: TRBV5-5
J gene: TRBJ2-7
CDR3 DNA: TGTGCCAGCAGCTTGGGACTAAGTTTCCTCTACGAGCAGTACTTC
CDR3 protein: CASSLGLSFLYEQYF

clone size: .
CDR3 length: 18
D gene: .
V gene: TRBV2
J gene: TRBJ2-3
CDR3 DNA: TGTGCCAGCAGGATTACGGCACCCGGACTGCCAAGCACAGATACGCAGTATTTT
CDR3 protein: CASRITAPGLPSTDTQYF

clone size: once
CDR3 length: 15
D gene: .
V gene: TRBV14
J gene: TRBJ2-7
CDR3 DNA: TGTGCCAGCAGCCAGTCCCCGGACAGATCCTACGAGCAGTACTTC
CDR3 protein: CASSQSPDRSYEQYF

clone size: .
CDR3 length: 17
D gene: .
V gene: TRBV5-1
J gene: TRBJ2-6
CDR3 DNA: TGCGCCAGCAGCCTAATGACAGGAGTCTCTGGGGCCAACGTCCTGACTTTC
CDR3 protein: CASSLMTGVSGANVLTF

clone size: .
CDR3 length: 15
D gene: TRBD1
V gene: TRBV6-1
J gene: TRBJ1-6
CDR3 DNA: TGTGCCAGCAGCCCGGTGGGACAGGGTAATTCACCCCTCCACTTT
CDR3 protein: CASSPVGQGNSPLHF

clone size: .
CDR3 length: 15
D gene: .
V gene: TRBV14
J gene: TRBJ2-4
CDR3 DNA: TGTGCCAGCAGCCAAGCAGGAGGTATAGCGAACATTCAGTACTTC
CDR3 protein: CASSQAGGIANIQYF